A selection of T cell receptor beta chains follows, all from one sample in a study of control samples from healthy donors and cancer patients. The table came from immunoSEQ multiplex PCR; TCRdb's copy has only in-frame clones and leaves some out. The sample includes under 200,000 clones, around 94% seen only once; the top ten take less than 15%. Sequenced sample: PBMCs. These receptor sequences come from a man aged 55 to 69 with colorectal cancer. Each CDR3 is given with its conserved first and last residue. Each record gives: clone size, V gene, D gene, J gene, CDR3 DNA, CDR3 protein. A D gene is named only where the DNA matches it firmly. Rows may omit the clone size; those that give it use once, few, many or a size class.

abundance: -
v_gene: TRBV5-4
d_gene: -
j_gene: TRBJ2-3
CDR3nt: TGTGCCAGCAGCTTGAACCTTGGGGGCACAGATACGCAGTATTTT
CDR3aa: CASSLNLGGTDTQYF

abundance: -
v_gene: TRBV19
d_gene: -
j_gene: TRBJ1-5
CDR3nt: TGTGCCAGTAGTCCTTCCCCCGACTATAGCAATCAGCCCCAGCATTTT
CDR3aa: CASSPSPDYSNQPQHF

abundance: -
v_gene: TRBV6-5
d_gene: -
j_gene: TRBJ2-5
CDR3nt: TGTGCCAGCAGTTACGGGGGTGAACACCAAGAGACCCAGTACTTC
CDR3aa: CASSYGGEHQETQYF

abundance: -
v_gene: TRBV2
d_gene: TRBD1
j_gene: TRBJ1-2
CDR3nt: TGTGCCAGCACCGACCCGGGACAGGGGAACTATGGCTACACCTTC
CDR3aa: CASTDPGQGNYGYTF

abundance: -
v_gene: TRBV9
d_gene: TRBD1
j_gene: TRBJ2-2
CDR3nt: TGTGCCAGCAGCGTTGGACAGGGGGCTAAGACCGGGGAGCTGTTTTTT
CDR3aa: CASSVGQGAKTGELFF

abundance: -
v_gene: TRBV5-6
d_gene: TRBD2
j_gene: TRBJ2-3
CDR3nt: TGTGCCAGCAGCCCGGGACTAGCGGGGGCCGATACGCAGTATTTT
CDR3aa: CASSPGLAGADTQYF

abundance: -
v_gene: TRBV11-2
d_gene: TRBD2
j_gene: TRBJ2-3
CDR3nt: TGTGCCAGCAGCGGGACTAGCGGGGTCACAGATACGCAGTATTTT
CDR3aa: CASSGTSGVTDTQYF

abundance: -
v_gene: TRBV18
d_gene: -
j_gene: TRBJ2-3
CDR3nt: TGTGCCAGCTCCCGTGAGAATACGCAGTATTTT
CDR3aa: CASSRENTQYF

abundance: once
v_gene: TRBV14
d_gene: TRBD1
j_gene: TRBJ2-5
CDR3nt: TGTGCCAGCAGCCCAAGACAGGGCACCCAAGAGACCCAGTACTTC
CDR3aa: CASSPRQGTQETQYF

abundance: -
v_gene: TRBV7-2
d_gene: -
j_gene: TRBJ2-2
CDR3nt: TGTGCCAGCAGCCAGAGACAGCCGAACACCGGGGAGCTGTTTTTT
CDR3aa: CASSQRQPNTGELFF

abundance: -
v_gene: TRBV4-2
d_gene: -
j_gene: TRBJ2-2
CDR3nt: TGTGCCAGCAGCCCTCTGGAAACCGGGGAGCTGTTTTTT
CDR3aa: CASSPLETGELFF

abundance: -
v_gene: TRBV5-4
d_gene: -
j_gene: TRBJ1-4
CDR3nt: TGTGCCAGCAGCTTGGTGGGACCTCCCAATGAAAAACTGTTTTTT
CDR3aa: CASSLVGPPNEKLFF

abundance: -
v_gene: TRBV10-2
d_gene: -
j_gene: TRBJ1-5
CDR3nt: TGCGCCAGCAGAATAACAGGGAATCAGCCCCAGCATTTT
CDR3aa: CASRITGNQPQHF

abundance: -
v_gene: TRBV18
d_gene: -
j_gene: TRBJ1-5
CDR3nt: TGTGCCAGCTCACCACAGGAAGAGAATCAGCCCCAGCATTTT
CDR3aa: CASSPQEENQPQHF

abundance: -
v_gene: TRBV24-1
d_gene: -
j_gene: TRBJ1-3
CDR3nt: TGTGCCACCAGTGACACAGGCCCTCCTGGAAACACCATATATTTT
CDR3aa: CATSDTGPPGNTIYF

abundance: -
v_gene: TRBV6-1
d_gene: -
j_gene: TRBJ1-1
CDR3nt: TGTGCCAGCAGTGAAGTGCGGGGGACTGAAGCTTTCTTT
CDR3aa: CASSEVRGTEAFF

abundance: -
v_gene: TRBV5-4
d_gene: -
j_gene: TRBJ2-3
CDR3nt: TGTGCCAGCAGCAAGGGCGATCAAGATACGCAGTATTTT
CDR3aa: CASSKGDQDTQYF